This T cell receptor beta chain was observed in a study of T cell changes during pregnancy in multiple sclerosis. V was trimmed by 3 bases and J by 4 bases, leaving 16 bases between them. The CDR3 is 16 residues long. Germline CDR1 SGHVS, CDR2 FQNEAQ. Some clones are missing from TCRdb's copy, which holds only in-frame ones; the method was immunoSEQ multiplex PCR. The sample records about 67,000 clones, over 80% being singletons. Source: peripheral blood, taken in the second trimester of pregnancy. The clonotype was recovered from a female donor in good health, enrolled as a control in a pregnancy study. This chain uses TRBV7-8 with TRBJ1-3; D gene ambiguous. In DNA form, the CDR3 reads TGTGCCAGCAGCTTCTACCCTTCGGGGTCAGGAAACACCATATATTTT. Protein product: CASSFYPSGSGNTIYF.